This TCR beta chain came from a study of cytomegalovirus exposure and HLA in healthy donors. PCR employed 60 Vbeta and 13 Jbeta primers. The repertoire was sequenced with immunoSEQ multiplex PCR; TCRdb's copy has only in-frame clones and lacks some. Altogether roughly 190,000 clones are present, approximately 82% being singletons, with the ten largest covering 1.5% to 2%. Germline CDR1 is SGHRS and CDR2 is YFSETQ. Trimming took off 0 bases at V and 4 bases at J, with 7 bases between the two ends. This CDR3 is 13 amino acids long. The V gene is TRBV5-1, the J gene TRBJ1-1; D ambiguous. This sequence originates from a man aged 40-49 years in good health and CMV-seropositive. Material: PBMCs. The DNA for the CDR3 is TGCGCCAGCAGCTTGGGGGCTGGCACTGAAGCTTTCTTT. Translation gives CASSLGAGTEAFF.